This T cell receptor beta chain is drawn from a study of T cells expressing NK-cell markers. Looking at the study overall: There were seven HCMV-seropositive donors and one seronegative donor among the eight sequenced.

The authors generated TCR beta cDNA through 5'RACE template switching with UMIs. TCRdb reworked the 5' RACE reads into one entry per CDR3 protein, no DNA. The sample includes 550,000 to 600,000 distinct CDR3 sequences. From germline, CDR1 is DFQATT and CDR2 SNEGSKA (reference sequence). This CDR3 region has 18 residues. Specimen: blood T cells: a sorted CD56 or NKG2C T cell subset, CD4+ or CD8+ T cells, or bulk PBMC T cells (not recorded which). This chain uses TRBV20-1 with TRBJ2-1; TCRdb picks TRBD2, but there is no DNA to check that call. The TCR sequence derives from a man in his late teens or twenties in good health. The chain's CDR3 is CSASAGLAGGISYNEQFF.